The T cell receptor beta chain under discussion was sequenced for a study of CD8+ T cells in alopecia areata. Overall study findings and caveats: Tofacitinib significantly reduced both scalp clonality and expanded CD8+ clones among the top 100.

Treatment given: oral pan-JAK inhibitor, 5-10 mg twice daily. The CDR3 loop spans 13 amino acids. In germline, CDR1 is SGHAT, CDR2 FQNNGV. V was clipped by 7 bases and J by 4 bases, with 13 bases between them. The sequencing template was cDNA reverse transcribed from extracted RNA. The data were produced by immunoSEQ multiplex PCR, yet TCRdb's version contains in-frame clones alone and is incomplete. This table holds fewer than 250,000 clones, around 60% found once. Notes on this clone: No antigen is known for it.

The input for sequencing was CD4+ T cells sorted from blood, taken around week 50, from a patient treated with tofacitinib. The rearrangement links TRBV11-2 to TRBJ2-5; D not certain. The source is a human donor with alopecia areata. The CDR3 protein is CASTGITPETQYF. The CDR3 DNA reads TGTGCCAGCACGGGCATCACCCCAGAGACCCAGTACTTC.